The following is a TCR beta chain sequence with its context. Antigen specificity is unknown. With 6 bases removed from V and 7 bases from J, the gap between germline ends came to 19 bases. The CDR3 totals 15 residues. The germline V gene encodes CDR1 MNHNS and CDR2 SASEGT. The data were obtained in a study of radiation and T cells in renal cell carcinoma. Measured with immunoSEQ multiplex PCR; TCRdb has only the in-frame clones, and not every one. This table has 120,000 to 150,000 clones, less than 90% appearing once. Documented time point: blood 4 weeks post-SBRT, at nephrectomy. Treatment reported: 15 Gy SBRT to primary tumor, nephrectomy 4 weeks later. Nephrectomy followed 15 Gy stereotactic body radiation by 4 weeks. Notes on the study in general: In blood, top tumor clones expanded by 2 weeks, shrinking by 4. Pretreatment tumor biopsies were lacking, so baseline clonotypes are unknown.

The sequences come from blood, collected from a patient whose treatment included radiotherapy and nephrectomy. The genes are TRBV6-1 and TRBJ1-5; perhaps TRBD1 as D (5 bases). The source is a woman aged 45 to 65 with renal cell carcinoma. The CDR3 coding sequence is TGTGCCAGCAGCCCCTTCGGGGGTTCGGAACAGCCCCAGCATTTT. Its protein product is CASSPFGGSEQPQHF.